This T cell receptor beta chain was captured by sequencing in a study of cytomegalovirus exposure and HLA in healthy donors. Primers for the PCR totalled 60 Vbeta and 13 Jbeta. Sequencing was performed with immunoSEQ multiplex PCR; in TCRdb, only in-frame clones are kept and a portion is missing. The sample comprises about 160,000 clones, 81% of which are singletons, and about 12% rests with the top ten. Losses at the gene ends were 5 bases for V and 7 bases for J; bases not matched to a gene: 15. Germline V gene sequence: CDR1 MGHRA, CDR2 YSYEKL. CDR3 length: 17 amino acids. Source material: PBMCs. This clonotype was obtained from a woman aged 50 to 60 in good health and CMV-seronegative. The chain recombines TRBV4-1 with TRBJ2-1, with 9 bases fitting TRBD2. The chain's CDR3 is CASSRGRASGVKNEQFF. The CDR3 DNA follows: TGCGCCAGCAGCAGGGGTAGGGCTAGCGGGGTGAAGAATGAGCAGTTCTTC.